This T cell receptor beta chain was captured in a study of PD-1 blockade in classical Hodgkin lymphoma. Time point defined: cycle 4 day 1 (C4D1), after more than five weeks of nivolumab. Every one of the patients relapsed after autologous stem cell transplantation (brentuximab vedotin exposure was variable). The CDR3 runs 17 residues. The germline CDR1 and CDR2 sequences are SQVTM and ANQGSEA. V dropped 4 bases and J dropped 2 bases, with 21 bases sitting between them. TCRdb's table, derived via immunoSEQ multiplex PCR, lists solely in-frame clones and lacks some. The sample lists 20,000 or so clones; about 80% were seen once.

The V and J genes are TRBV29-1 and TRBJ1-5, with D tentatively TRBD1 (5 bases). This receptor was identified in a human donor with classical Hodgkin lymphoma. The sample consisted of peripheral blood mononuclear cells (PBMCs), taken before the fourth cycle of nivolumab. The DNA for the CDR3 is TGCAGCGTTGTAGGGGCTGCTTCTCCGGGAGGCAATCAGCCCCAGCATTTT. This codes for CSVVGAASPGGNQPQHF.